These 4 T cell receptor beta chains were sequenced from one sample in a study of Tregs in tolerant kidney transplant recipients. Sequencing used immunoSEQ multiplex PCR; TCRdb keeps in-frame clones, though not all of them. The sample records some 110,000 clones, around 91% being singletons. Sample: CD4+ T cells from blood. The receptor set was obtained from a human donor in good health.

V is TRBV27 and J is TRBJ1-2; D perhaps matches TRBD1 (6 bases). V was shortened by 3 bases and J by 4 bases, with 9 bases between the two germline ends. The CDR3 consists of 13 residues. Germline V gene data show CDR1 as MNHEY and CDR2 as SMNVEV (reference sequence). In DNA, the CDR3 is TGTGCCAGCAGTTTTACAGGGAGCTATGGCTACACCTTC. Residues: CASSFTGSYGYTF.

This chain connects TRBV5-1 to TRBJ2-1; tentatively, D is TRBD2 (6 bases). The CDR3 is 15 residues long. Per germline, CDR1 SGHRS and CDR2 YFSETQ. V was pared by 1 base and J by 6 bases, with 14 bases between. The CDR3 region has the DNA TGCGCCAGCAGCTTGACTAGCCCCTCACTCAATGAGCAGTTCTTC. Protein sequence: CASSLTSPSLNEQFF.

The chain links TRBV5-3 to TRBJ1-2; a weak D match, TRBD1 (5 bases). TRBV5-3 is sorted into the ORF group, with uncertain function. V was pared by 2 bases and J by 5 bases, with 16 bases between. The CDR3 sequence is 15 residues long. The CDR3 loop reads CARSFLGLSRYGYTF. DNA of the CDR3: TGTGCCAGAAGCTTCTTGGGACTCTCTCGGTATGGCTACACCTTC.

The chain combines TRBV20-1 with TRBJ2-1; D possibly uses TRBD1 or TRBD2 (5 bases each). The length of the CDR3 is 11 residues. Germline loops: CDR1 DFQATT, CDR2 SNEGSKA (reference sequence). V was clipped by 4 bases and J by 8 bases, with 9 bases between them. The CDR3 loop reads CSAIRDHEQFF. CDR3 bases: TGCAGTGCTATCCGGGACCATGAGCAGTTCTTC.